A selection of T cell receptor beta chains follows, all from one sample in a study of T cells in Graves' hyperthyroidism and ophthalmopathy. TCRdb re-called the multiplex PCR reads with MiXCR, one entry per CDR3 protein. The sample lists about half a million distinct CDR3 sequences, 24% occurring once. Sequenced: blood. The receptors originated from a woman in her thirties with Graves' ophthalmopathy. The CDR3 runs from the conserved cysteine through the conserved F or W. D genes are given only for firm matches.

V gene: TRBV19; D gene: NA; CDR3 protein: CASSISGVEAFF
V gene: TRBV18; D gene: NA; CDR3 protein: CASSRGTTEETQYF
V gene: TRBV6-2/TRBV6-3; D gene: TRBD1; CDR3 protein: CASRPGGETEAFF
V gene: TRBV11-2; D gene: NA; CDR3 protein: CASSFLLFYEQYF
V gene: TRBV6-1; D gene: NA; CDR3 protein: CASSLNFEGGNTIYF
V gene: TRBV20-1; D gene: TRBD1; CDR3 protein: CSAGTGERETQYF
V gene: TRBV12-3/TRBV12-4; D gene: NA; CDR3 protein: CASSYLSSYEQYF
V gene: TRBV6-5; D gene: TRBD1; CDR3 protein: CASSYSIGTGFSYEQYF
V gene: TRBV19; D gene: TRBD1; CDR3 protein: CASRKDRVNTEAFF
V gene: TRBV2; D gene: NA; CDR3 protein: CASSEYRGTEAFF